The subject of this entry is one T cell receptor (beta chain). The antigen remains undetermined. The data originate from a study of shared clonotypes between healthy human individuals. Study-level results: Clonotypes not shared had lower generation probabilities than those common to all four donors. Researchers sampled blood only, noting tissue repertoires likely differ.

Clones were read by immunoSEQ multiplex PCR, and TCRdb kept only the in-frame ones, dropping some. The sample lists about a million clones, around 77% occurring once. CDR3 length: 14 residues. The germline V gene has CDR1 MNHNY and CDR2 SVGAGI (reference sequence). Trimming removed 0 bases from V and 2 bases from J, with 7 bases in between. The chain is built from TRBV6-6 and TRBJ1-2, with D perhaps matching TRBD1 (5 bases). The receptor's source is a man in his late teens or twenties in good health. Some clones in this sample may be carry-over from other donors' samples. Source material: memory CD4+ T cells from PBMCs. Subset described: CD45RA-negative fraction. The CDR3 reads CASSYSGHNYGYTF. CDR3 nucleotides: TGTGCCAGCAGTTACTCCGGACACAACTATGGCTACACCTTC.